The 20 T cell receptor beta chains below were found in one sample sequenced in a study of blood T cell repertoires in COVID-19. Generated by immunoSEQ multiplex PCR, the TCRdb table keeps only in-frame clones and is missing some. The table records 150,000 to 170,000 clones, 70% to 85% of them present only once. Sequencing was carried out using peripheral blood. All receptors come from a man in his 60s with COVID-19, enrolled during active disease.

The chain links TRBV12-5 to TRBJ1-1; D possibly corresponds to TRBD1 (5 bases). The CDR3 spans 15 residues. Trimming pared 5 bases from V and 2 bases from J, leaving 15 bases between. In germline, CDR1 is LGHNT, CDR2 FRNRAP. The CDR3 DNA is TGTGCTAGTGGTCAGGAGTTAGGGGCAAACACTGAAGCTTTCTTT. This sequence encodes CASGQELGANTEAFF.

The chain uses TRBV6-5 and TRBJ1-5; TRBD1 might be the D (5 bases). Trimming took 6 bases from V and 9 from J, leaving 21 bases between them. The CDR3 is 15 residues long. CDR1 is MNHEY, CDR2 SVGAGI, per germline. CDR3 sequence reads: CASRYISTVMGPQHF. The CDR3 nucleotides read TGTGCCAGCAGGTATATATCGACAGTTATGGGGCCCCAGCATTTT.

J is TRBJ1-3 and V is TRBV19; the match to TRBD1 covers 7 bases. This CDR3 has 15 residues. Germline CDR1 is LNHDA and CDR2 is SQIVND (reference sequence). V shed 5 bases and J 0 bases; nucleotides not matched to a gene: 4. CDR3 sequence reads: CASSSTGTSGNTIYF. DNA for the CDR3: TGTGCCAGTAGTTCGACAGGGACCTCTGGAAACACCATATATTTT.

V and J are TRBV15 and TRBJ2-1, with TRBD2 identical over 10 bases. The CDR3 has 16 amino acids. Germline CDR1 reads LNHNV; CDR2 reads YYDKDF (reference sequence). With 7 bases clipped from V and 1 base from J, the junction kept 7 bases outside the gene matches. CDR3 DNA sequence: TGTGCCACCACCCAAAGCGGGAGGGTGTCCTACAATGAGCAGTTCTTC. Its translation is CATTQSGRVSYNEQFF.

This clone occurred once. CDR3 sequence (DNA): TGCACGTGCGGACAGGGCCAAGAGACCCAGTACTTC. It encodes CTCGQGQETQYF. V gene TRBV29-1 combines with J gene TRBJ2-5; TRBD1 matches at 8 bases. CDR3 length: 12 residues. Germline-derived CDR1 and CDR2 are SQVTM and ANQGSEA.

In DNA, the CDR3 is TGTGCCAGCAGACAGGCTGCAACTAATGAAAAACTGTTTTTT. It encodes CASRQAATNEKLFF. The gene calls are TRBV19 and TRBJ1-4; the D gene is possibly TRBD1 (6 bases). CDR1 LNHDA and CDR2 SQIVND come from the germline V gene (reference sequence). CDR3 length equals 14 residues. The ends were cut back, 9 bases at V and 0 bases at J, with 11 bases in the middle.

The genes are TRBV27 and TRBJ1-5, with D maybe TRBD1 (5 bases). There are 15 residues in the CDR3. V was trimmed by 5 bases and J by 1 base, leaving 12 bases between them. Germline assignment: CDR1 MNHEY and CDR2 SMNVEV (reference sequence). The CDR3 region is CASSGGWGSNQPQHF. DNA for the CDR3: TGTGCCAGCAGTGGGGGGTGGGGGAGCAATCAGCCCCAGCATTTT.

CDR3 loop: CATSDAGVGAKNIQYF. CDR3 coding DNA: TGTGCCACCAGTGATGCGGGGGTGGGGGCCAAAAACATTCAGTACTTC. The chain links TRBV24-1 to TRBJ2-4; 7 nucleotides align to TRBD2. Trimming cost V 3 bases and J 1 base; bases outside gene matches: 5. From germline, CDR1 is KGHDR and CDR2 SFDVKD. The CDR3 extends over 16 amino acids.

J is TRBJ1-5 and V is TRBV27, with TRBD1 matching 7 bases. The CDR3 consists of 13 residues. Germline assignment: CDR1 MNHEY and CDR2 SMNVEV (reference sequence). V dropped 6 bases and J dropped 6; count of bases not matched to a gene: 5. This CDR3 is CASRRTGGQPQHF. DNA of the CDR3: TGTGCCAGCAGAAGGACAGGTGGTCAGCCCCAGCATTTT.

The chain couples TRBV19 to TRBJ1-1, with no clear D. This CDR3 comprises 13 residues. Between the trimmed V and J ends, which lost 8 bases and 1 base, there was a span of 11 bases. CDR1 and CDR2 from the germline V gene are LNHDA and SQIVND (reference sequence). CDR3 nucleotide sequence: TGTGCCAGTTCCACGATCGGGAACACTGAAGCTTTCTTT. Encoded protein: CASSTIGNTEAFF.

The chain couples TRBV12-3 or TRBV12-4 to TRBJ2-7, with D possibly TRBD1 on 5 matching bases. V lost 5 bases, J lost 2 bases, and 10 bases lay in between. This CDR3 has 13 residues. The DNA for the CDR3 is TGTGCCAGCAGTAAACAGGTGGCCTACGAGCAGTACTTC. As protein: CASSKQVAYEQYF.

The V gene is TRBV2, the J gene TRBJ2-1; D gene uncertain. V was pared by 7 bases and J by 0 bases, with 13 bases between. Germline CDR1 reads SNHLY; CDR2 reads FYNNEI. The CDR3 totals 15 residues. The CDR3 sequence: CASTKTLASYNEQFF. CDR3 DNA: TGTGCCAGCACCAAGACTCTGGCCTCCTACAATGAGCAGTTCTTC.

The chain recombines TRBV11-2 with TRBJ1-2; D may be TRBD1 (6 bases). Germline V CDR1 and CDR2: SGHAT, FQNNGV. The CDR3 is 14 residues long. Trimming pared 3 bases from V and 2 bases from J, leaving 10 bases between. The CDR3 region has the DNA TGTGCCAGCAGCTTGAGCACAGGGAACTATGGCTACACCTTC. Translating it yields CASSLSTGNYGYTF.

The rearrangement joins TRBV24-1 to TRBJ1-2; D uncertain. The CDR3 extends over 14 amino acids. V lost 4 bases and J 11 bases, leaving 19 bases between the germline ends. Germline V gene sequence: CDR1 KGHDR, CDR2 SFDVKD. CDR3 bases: TGTGCCACCAGTGACAGTTCAACTACCTACGGATACACCTTC. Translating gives CATSDSSTTYGYTF.

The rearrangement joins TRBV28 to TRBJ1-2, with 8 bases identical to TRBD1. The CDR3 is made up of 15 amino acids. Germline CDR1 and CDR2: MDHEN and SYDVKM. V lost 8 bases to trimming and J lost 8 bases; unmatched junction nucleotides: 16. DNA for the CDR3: TGTGCCAGCCGAGGACAGGGAGACGTTTTAAGCGGCTACACCTTC. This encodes CASRGQGDVLSGYTF.

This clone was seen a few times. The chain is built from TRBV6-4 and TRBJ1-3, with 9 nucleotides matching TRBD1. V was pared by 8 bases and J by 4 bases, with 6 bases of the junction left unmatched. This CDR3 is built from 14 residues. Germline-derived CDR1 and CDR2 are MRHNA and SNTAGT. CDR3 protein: CASVRDRDGNTIYF. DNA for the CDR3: TGTGCCAGCGTCAGGGACAGGGACGGAAACACCATATATTTT.

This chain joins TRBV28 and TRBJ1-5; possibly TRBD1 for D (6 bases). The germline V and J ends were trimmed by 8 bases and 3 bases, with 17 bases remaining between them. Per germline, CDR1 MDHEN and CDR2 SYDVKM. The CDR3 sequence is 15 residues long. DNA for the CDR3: TGTGCCAGCCTTCATGGACAGAGATCCAATCAGCCCCAGCATTTT. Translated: CASLHGQRSNQPQHF.

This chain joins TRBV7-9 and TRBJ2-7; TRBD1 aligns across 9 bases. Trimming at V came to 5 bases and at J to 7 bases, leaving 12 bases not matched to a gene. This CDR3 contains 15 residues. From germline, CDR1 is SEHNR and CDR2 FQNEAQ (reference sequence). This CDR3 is CASSPRDRVIGEQYF. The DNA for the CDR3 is TGTGCCAGCAGCCCACGGGACAGGGTTATAGGGGAGCAGTACTTC. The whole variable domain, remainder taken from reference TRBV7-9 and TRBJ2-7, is DTGVSQNPRHKITKRGQNVTFRCDPISEHNRLYWYRQTLGQGPEFLTYFQNEAQLEKSRLLSDRFSAERPKGSFSTLEIQRTEQGDSAMYLCASSPRDRVIGEQYFGPGTRLTVT.

CDR3 nucleotides: TGTGCCAGCAGCGCTCCGGGACTAGCGGGGGTTGGATACTTCAATGAGCAGTTCTTC. Its translation is CASSAPGLAGVGYFNEQFF. V and J are TRBV5-4 and TRBJ2-1; 14 bases map to TRBD2. This CDR3 comprises 19 residues. V lost 4 bases, J lost 6 bases, and 15 bases stayed unmatched. Germline-derived CDR1 and CDR2 are SGHNT and YYREEE (reference sequence).

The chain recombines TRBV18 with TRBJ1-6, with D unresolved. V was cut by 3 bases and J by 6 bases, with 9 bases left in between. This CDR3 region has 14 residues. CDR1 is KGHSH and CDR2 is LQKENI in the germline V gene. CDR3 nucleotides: TGTGCCAGCTCACCGGCAGCGATTAATTCACCCCTCCACTTT. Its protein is CASSPAAINSPLHF.